This TCR beta chain was identified in a study of control samples from healthy donors and cancer patients. Sequenced by immunoSEQ multiplex PCR; TCRdb stores in-frame clones only, minus some. The repertoire holds about 160,000 clones, with nearly 96% as singletons. The CDR3 is made up of 12 amino acids. V was pared by 4 bases and J by 6 bases, with 10 bases between. Germline CDR1 and CDR2: SEHNR and FQNEAQ (reference sequence). The receptor's source is a woman in her twenties or thirties in good health. This chain joins TRBV7-9 and TRBJ2-7; no clear D gene. Sequencing used blood. The CDR3 nucleotides read TGTGCCAGCAGCTCGCCGATGTCCGAGCAGTACTTC. Translation gives CASSSPMSEQYF.